A selection of T cell receptor beta chains follows, all from one sample in a study of blood T cell repertoires in COVID-19. The data were produced by immunoSEQ multiplex PCR, yet TCRdb's version contains in-frame clones alone and is incomplete. The sample records approximately 200,000 clones, 65% to 90% being singletons. The sequenced sample consisted of PBMCs or T cells enriched from blood (not recorded which). The receptors were sampled from a woman in her 30s who had been exposed to COVID-19. Each CDR3 is given with its conserved first and last residue. D genes are given only for firm matches. Rows may omit the clone size; those that give it use once, few, many or a size class.

clone_size	j_call	v_call	d_call	cdr3_nt	cdr3_aa
NA	TRBJ1-1	TRBV5-6	NA	TGTGCCAGCAGCCGTCTATCCACCCGGGGGAACACTGAAGCTTTCTTT	CASSRLSTRGNTEAFF
NA	TRBJ1-3	TRBV9	NA	TGTGCCAGCAGCGTAGAGGAGGGGAGAAACACCATATATTTT	CASSVEEGRNTIYF
NA	TRBJ1-4	TRBV30	TRBD1	TGTGCCTGGAGTGTGGGACAGAAGGAAAAACTGTTTTTT	CAWSVGQKEKLFF
NA	TRBJ2-1	TRBV11-2	TRBD2	TGTGCCAGCAGCTTTCGAGGTACTAGCGGGGGTGATGAGCAGTTCTTC	CASSFRGTSGGDEQFF
NA	TRBJ2-3	TRBV6-5	TRBD1	TGTGCCAGCAACACCCTGGGGACAGCCACAGATACGCAGTATTTT	CASNTLGTATDTQYF
NA	TRBJ1-4	TRBV19	TRBD1	TGTGCCAGTAGTGACAGGGGGGCTAATGAAAAACTGTTTTTT	CASSDRGANEKLFF
NA	TRBJ1-3	TRBV18	TRBD1	TGTGCCAGCAAGACAGGGGGCGCGGGAAACACCATATATTTT	CASKTGGAGNTIYF
NA	TRBJ1-4	TRBV3-1/TRBV3-2	NA	TGTGCCAGCAGCCAGGGGAGGGACCTTGAAGTGTTTTTT	CASSQGRDLEVFF
NA	TRBJ1-1	TRBV3-1/TRBV3-2	NA	TGTGCCAGCAGCCACGGACAGACCCTGGACACTGAAGCTTTCTTT	CASSHGQTLDTEAFF
NA	TRBJ2-7	TRBV19	TRBD1	TGTGCCAGTAGTAGCTTAGCGGACAGGGCCTACGAGCAGTACTTC	CASSSLADRAYEQYF
NA	TRBJ2-7	TRBV14	NA	TGTGCCAGCAGCCAAGACAGGGGGGCTTCCTACGAGCAGTACTTC	CASSQDRGASYEQYF
NA	TRBJ1-1	TRBV24-1	NA	TGTGCCACCAGACGAGGGCCCAACACTGAAGCTTTCTTT	CATRRGPNTEAFF
NA	TRBJ1-2	TRBV12-3/TRBV12-4	TRBD1	TGTGCCAGCAGTGACAGGGCCAGTGCCTCCTACACCTTC	CASSDRASASYTF
NA	TRBJ2-7	TRBV5-1	NA	TGCGCCAGCAGCTTCCAACAGGGTTACGAGCAGTACTTC	CASSFQQGYEQYF
NA	TRBJ2-7	TRBV2	TRBD1	TGTGCCAGCAGTGAAGGACAGGGGTCCATGCAGTACTTC	CASSEGQGSMQYF
NA	TRBJ1-3	TRBV30	NA	TGTGCCTGGACCCTCACAGAAGCTGGAAACACCATATATTTT	CAWTLTEAGNTIYF
few	TRBJ1-6	TRBV2	NA	TGTGCCAGCAGGGGATGGGGCCCCAATTCACCCCTCCACTTT	CASRGWGPNSPLHF
NA	TRBJ1-2	TRBV30	NA	TGTGCCTGGAGTCTAATGACCCTGGACAGTTACACCTTC	CAWSLMTLDSYTF
NA	TRBJ1-1	TRBV2	TRBD1	TGTGCCAGCAAGCGGGACAGGGGGGGGCACACTGAAGCTTTCTTT	CASKRDRGGHTEAFF
NA	TRBJ2-7	TRBV28	TRBD1	TGTGCCAGCAGGGGATCGGACAGGGAAAGACCCTACGAGCAGTACTTC	CASRGSDRERPYEQYF
NA	TRBJ2-7	TRBV3-1/TRBV3-2	NA	TGTGCCAGCAGCCGGCTCGGAGCGTACGAGCAGTACTTC	CASSRLGAYEQYF
NA	TRBJ1-2	TRBV19	NA	TGTGCCAGTAGTATAGATCGGGAGAAGCATGGCTACACCTTC	CASSIDREKHGYTF
NA	TRBJ2-3	TRBV11-2	TRBD2	TGTGCCAGCAGCTTGGGCGGGGGGTACACAGATACGCAGTATTTT	CASSLGGGYTDTQYF
few	TRBJ2-1	TRBV5-1	TRBD1	TGCGCCAGCAAAACAGGGGAGTTGTCCTATGAGCAGTTCTTC	CASKTGELSYEQFF
NA	TRBJ2-3	TRBV4-1	TRBD2	TGCGCCAGCAGCCAAGAGGCTAGCGGGGAGGCCACAGATACGCAGTATTTT	CASSQEASGEATDTQYF
NA	TRBJ1-6	TRBV25-1	NA	TGTGCCAGCCGCACTACAGGGTTCATTTCACCCCTCCACTTT	CASRTTGFISPLHF
NA	TRBJ1-1	TRBV6-5	TRBD1	TGTGCCAGCAGGGGACAGAGGAACACTGAAGCTTTCTTT	CASRGQRNTEAFF
few	TRBJ1-3	TRBV16	NA	TGTGCCAGCAGCACAGAAGTCTCTGGAAACACCATATATTTT	CASSTEVSGNTIYF
few	TRBJ1-2	TRBV11-1	NA	TGTGCCAGCAGCTTAGTTTCCGGCCAGGGCTATGGCTACACCTTC	CASSLVSGQGYGYTF
once	TRBJ2-1	TRBV5-4	TRBD2	TGTGCCAGCAGCCTGGTGGCTAGCGGGGGAGGGGAGCAGTTCTTC	CASSLVASGGGEQFF
once	TRBJ2-3	TRBV19	TRBD2	TGTGCCAGTAGTATAGATTTGGCTAGCGGGGGGCTCACAGATACGCAGTATTTT	CASSIDLASGGLTDTQYF
NA	TRBJ1-5	TRBV2	NA	TGTGCCAGCAAGGAGGGCAATCAGCCCCAGCATTTT	CASKEGNQPQHF
NA	TRBJ2-7	TRBV5-1	TRBD2	TGCGCCAGCAGCGGGGAAGCGGGGCGCTTGCCCTACGAGCAGTACTTC	CASSGEAGRLPYEQYF
NA	TRBJ1-1	TRBV30	TRBD1	TGTGCCTGGAGCGGCCTGACAGGGGCCCTCACTGAAGCTTTCTTT	CAWSGLTGALTEAFF
NA	TRBJ2-7	TRBV20-1	TRBD1	TGCAGTGCTCCAGGGGGCTACGAGCAGTACTTC	CSAPGGYEQYF
NA	TRBJ2-3	TRBV10-2	TRBD2	TGCGCCAGCGGACTAGCGGGGACAATTAGGGATACGCAGTATTTT	CASGLAGTIRDTQYF
NA	TRBJ1-6	TRBV5-1	TRBD1	TGCGCTGGCGGACAGGGTAATTCACCCCTCCACTTT	CAGGQGNSPLHF
NA	TRBJ2-1	TRBV27	NA	TGTGCCAGCAGTTTGGGGCTTCCACCCCCCTACAATGAGCAGTTCTTC	CASSLGLPPPYNEQFF
NA	TRBJ1-2	TRBV6-5	TRBD1	TGTGCCAGCAGGGCAGGGGGCGCGCTTAACTATGGCTACACCTTC	CASRAGGALNYGYTF
once	TRBJ1-2	TRBV27	NA	TGTGCCAGCAGAAAACAGGGCTCTAACTATGGCTACACCTTC	CASRKQGSNYGYTF
NA	TRBJ1-2	TRBV5-6	NA	TGTGCCAGCAGCTTCCGAACAGGGATCACCCGCTATAACTATGGCTACACCTTC	CASSFRTGITRYNYGYTF
NA	TRBJ2-3	TRBV27	NA	TGTGCCAGCGGAACAGATCGGCAGGCAGATACGCAGTATTTT	CASGTDRQADTQYF
NA	TRBJ2-1	TRBV5-4	NA	TGTGCCAGCAGTCCCCGGGGAGCGGGCTTATCCTACAATGAGCAGTTCTTC	CASSPRGAGLSYNEQFF
NA	TRBJ2-2	TRBV24-1	NA	TGTGCCACCCACGGCGGGACGAACACCGGGGAGCTGTTTTTT	CATHGGTNTGELFF
NA	TRBJ2-2	TRBV5-1	NA	TGCGCCAGCAGCTTGGTTGGGACTGTCAACACCGGGGAGCTGTTTTTT	CASSLVGTVNTGELFF
NA	TRBJ2-5	TRBV5-1	NA	TGCGCCAGCAGCTTGGGGGGGGAAGTGACCCAGTACTTC	CASSLGGEVTQYF
NA	TRBJ2-3	TRBV30	TRBD2	TGTGCCTGGAGTGAGACTAGCGGGGGAGGCACAGATACGCAGTATTTT	CAWSETSGGGTDTQYF
once	TRBJ1-1	TRBV29-1	TRBD1	TGCAGCGTGGCGGGACAGAAGAACACTGAAGCTTTCTTT	CSVAGQKNTEAFF
NA	TRBJ1-2	TRBV5-1	TRBD1	TGCGCCAGCAGCTTGCCGCAGGGGGCGGATGGCTACACCTTC	CASSLPQGADGYTF
NA	TRBJ1-6	TRBV10-3	NA	TGTGCCATCAGTGAGTCGACTCGGCAGTCTAATTCACCCCTCCACTTT	CAISESTRQSNSPLHF
NA	TRBJ1-3	TRBV30	TRBD1	TGTGCCTGGAGCCCCCGGGACAGACGAAACACCATATATTTT	CAWSPRDRRNTIYF
NA	TRBJ2-3	TRBV27	NA	TGTGCCAGCAGTCTCAGGGGATTAGTTAGGCGGGGGCTTGGGGATACGCAGTATTTT	CASSLRGLVRRGLGDTQYF
NA	TRBJ1-4	TRBV2	NA	TGTGCCAGCAGTGGCATTGGGTCGCGACACGAAAAACTGTTTTTT	CASSGIGSRHEKLFF
NA	TRBJ1-6	TRBV5-1	TRBD1	TGCGCCAGCAGCTTGTTGTCAGGGGGAAATTCACCCCTCCACTTT	CASSLLSGGNSPLHF
NA	TRBJ1-1	TRBV6-4	NA	TGTGCCAGCAGTCCCCAGGGAGGGACTGAAGCTTTCTTT	CASSPQGGTEAFF
NA	TRBJ2-5	TRBV10-3	TRBD1	TGTGCCATCAGCCAACAGGGGTTCGAGGAGACCCAGTACTTC	CAISQQGFEETQYF
NA	TRBJ1-3	TRBV7-2	NA	TGTGCCAGCAGCTTAGGGGGCTATCCTGGAAACACCATATATTTT	CASSLGGYPGNTIYF